The sequence of this T cell receptor beta chain was determined in a study of cytomegalovirus exposure and HLA in healthy donors. Study as a whole: Among a few hundred genotyped donors, about 83% fell in the Caucasian-associated ancestry cluster.

CDR3 length: 14 residues. V dropped 5 bases and J dropped 5; count of bases not matched to a gene: 8. CDR1 and CDR2 from the germline V gene are LNHDA and SQIVND (reference sequence). Primers: 60 Vbeta forward and 13 Jbeta reverse. Generated by immunoSEQ multiplex PCR, the TCRdb table keeps only in-frame clones and is missing some. The data contain 50,000 or so clones, 55% to 75% of them singletons. Study-wide findings and caveats: Segments of the TCR beta V type were, in most cases, productive about 87% or about 30% of the time in an earlier analysis.

In the case of this clone: What it recognizes is unknown.

Sequenced material: PBMCs. J is TRBJ2-5 and V is TRBV19; 7 positions agree with TRBD2. The origin of this receptor is a man aged 40-50 years in good health and CMV-seropositive. The CDR3 here is CASSPLGGRETQYF. For the CDR3, the DNA is TGTGCCAGTAGTCCATTGGGAGGGAGGGAGACCCAGTACTTC.